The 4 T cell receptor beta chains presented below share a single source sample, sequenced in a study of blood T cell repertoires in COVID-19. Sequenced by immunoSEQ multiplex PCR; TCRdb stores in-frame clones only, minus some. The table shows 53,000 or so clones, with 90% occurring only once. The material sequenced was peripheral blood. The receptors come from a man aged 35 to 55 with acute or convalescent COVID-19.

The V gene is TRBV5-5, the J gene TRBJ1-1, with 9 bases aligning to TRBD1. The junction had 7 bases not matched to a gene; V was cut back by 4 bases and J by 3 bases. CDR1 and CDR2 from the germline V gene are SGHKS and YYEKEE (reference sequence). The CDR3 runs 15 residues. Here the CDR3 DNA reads TGTGCCAGCAGCGCCGGACAGGGGAGGGACACTGAAGCTTTCTTT. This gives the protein CASSAGQGRDTEAFF.

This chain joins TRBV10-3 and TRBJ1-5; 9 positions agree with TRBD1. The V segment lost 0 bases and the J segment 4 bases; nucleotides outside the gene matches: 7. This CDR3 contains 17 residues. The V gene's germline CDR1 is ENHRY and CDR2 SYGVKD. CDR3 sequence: CAISESALDRGNQPQHF. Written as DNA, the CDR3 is TGTGCCATCAGTGAGTCCGCCCTCGACAGGGGGAATCAGCCCCAGCATTTT.

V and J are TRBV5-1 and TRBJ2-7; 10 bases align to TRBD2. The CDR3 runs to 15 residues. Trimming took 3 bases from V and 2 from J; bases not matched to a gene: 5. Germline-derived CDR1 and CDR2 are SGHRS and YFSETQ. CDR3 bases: TGCGCCAGCAGCTCCCAGACTAGCGGGCCCTACGAGCAGTACTTC. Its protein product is CASSSQTSGPYEQYF.

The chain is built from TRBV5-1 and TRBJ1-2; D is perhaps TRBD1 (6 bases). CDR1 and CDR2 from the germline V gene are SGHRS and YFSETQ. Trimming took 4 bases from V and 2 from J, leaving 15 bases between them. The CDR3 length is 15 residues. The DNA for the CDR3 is TGCGCCAGCAGCCGCGCCGGGACAACCAACTATGGCTACACCTTC. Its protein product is CASSRAGTTNYGYTF.